This TCR beta chain was obtained from a study of blood T cell repertoires in COVID-19. Produced via immunoSEQ multiplex PCR; TCRdb's table is partial and in-frame only. This sample yields 360,000 or so clones, of which roughly nine tenths are seen a single time; roughly 4% belongs to the top ten. The TCR was taken from an older woman with COVID-19, enrolled during active disease. The sequenced material came from peripheral blood.

CDR3 protein: CASSYSTGGITEAFF. The CDR3 region has the DNA TGTGCCAGCAGTTACTCCACAGGGGGCATCACTGAAGCTTTCTTT. This chain links TRBV6-5 with TRBJ1-1; TRBD1 agrees at 9 bases. With 0 bases clipped from V and 4 bases from J, the junction kept 3 bases outside the gene matches. Germline-derived CDR1 and CDR2 are MNHEY and SVGAGI. The CDR3 covers 15 residues.